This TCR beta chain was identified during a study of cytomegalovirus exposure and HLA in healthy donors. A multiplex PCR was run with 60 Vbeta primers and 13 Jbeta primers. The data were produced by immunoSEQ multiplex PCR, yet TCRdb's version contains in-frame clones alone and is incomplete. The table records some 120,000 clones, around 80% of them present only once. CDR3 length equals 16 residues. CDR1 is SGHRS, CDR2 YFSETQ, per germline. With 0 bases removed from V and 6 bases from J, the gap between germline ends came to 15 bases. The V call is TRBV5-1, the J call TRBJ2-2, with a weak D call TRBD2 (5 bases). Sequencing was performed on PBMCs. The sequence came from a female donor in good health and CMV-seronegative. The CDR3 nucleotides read TGCGCCAGCAGCTTGGTCTCCGGAGGAAGTCCCGGGGAGCTGTTTTTT. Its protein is CASSLVSGGSPGELFF.